The clone carrying this T cell receptor (beta chain) was detected many times. Its antigen remains unknown. This entry belongs to a study of T-cell memory formation after mild COVID-19. General study results and limits: Shrinking CD4+ clones were chiefly CM and EM; CD8+ ones were chiefly EMRA.

UMIs and sample barcodes were carried by the TCR alpha and TCR beta cDNA libraries that 5'RACE produced using constant-segment primers. Each CDR3 protein gets one entry after TCRdb re-called the 5' RACE reads with MiXCR. The sample holds around 34,000 distinct CDR3 sequences; about 7.7% are singletons and the top ten take 29%. There are 15 residues in the CDR3. Germline V gives CDR1 LNHDA, CDR2 SQIVND (reference sequence). V gave up 4 bases and J gave up 6 bases, with 18 bases separating them. The specimen sequenced was PBMCs or a T cell subset sorted from them (not recorded which). The TCR comes from a man aged 18 to 30 who had mild COVID-19 (a few samples of this study predate the infection). Cell type and time point are not known. This rearrangement joins TRBV19 to TRBJ2-5; TRBD1 or TRBD2 may be the D gene (5 bases each). The CDR3 DNA reads TGTGCCAGTAGTACTTACATTCATCCGGGGCAGACCCAGTACTTC. Its protein product is CASSTYIHPGQTQYF.